The next 13 T cell receptor beta chains were all read from a single sample in a study of blood T cell repertoires in COVID-19. The method was immunoSEQ multiplex PCR; TCRdb's version includes in-frame clones alone and lacks a portion of them. The sample lists tens of thousands of clones; 84% were seen once. The specimen was peripheral blood. These receptors all stem from a man in his fifties or sixties with active or convalescent COVID-19.

The chain uses TRBV12-3 or TRBV12-4 and TRBJ1-1; D is unclear. This CDR3 has 12 amino acids. V was shortened by 6 bases and J by 5 bases, with 10 bases between the two germline ends. The CDR3, as DNA: TGTGCCAGCAGGCCTAGGACTACTGAAGCTTTCTTT. It codes for CASRPRTTEAFF.

The rearrangement links TRBV2 to TRBJ2-3, with 7 bases that match TRBD2. Germline-derived CDR1 and CDR2 are SNHLY and FYNNEI. Trimming at V came to 7 bases and at J to 0 bases, leaving 10 bases not matched to a gene. The CDR3 consists of 16 residues. The CDR3 loop reads CASNRLAIRSTDTQYF. CDR3 bases: TGTGCCAGCAACAGACTAGCTATTAGGAGCACAGATACGCAGTATTTT.

The rearrangement links TRBV6-1 to TRBJ2-7; tentatively, D is TRBD2 (5 bases). Trimming cost V 4 bases and J 1 base, with 17 bases left between them. Per the germline V gene, CDR1 is MNHNS and CDR2 is SASEGT. CDR3 length: 16 amino acids. The DNA of the CDR3 is TGTGCCAGCAGTGGGTCTAGCCTCTCGGGATCCTACGAGCAGTACTTC. Translated: CASSGSSLSGSYEQYF.

This clone was picked up a small number of times. The chain has TRBV29-1 and TRBJ2-7, with no clear D. The CDR3 covers 12 residues. Germline V gene data show CDR1 as SQVTM and CDR2 as ANQGSEA. Trimming took 3 bases from V and 3 from J, leaving 9 bases between them. In DNA, the CDR3 is TGCAGCGTTGAGGGCCCAAACTACGAGCAGTACTTC. It translates to CSVEGPNYEQYF.

This chain connects TRBV4-1 to TRBJ1-1; D is unresolved. Germline values: CDR1 MGHRA, CDR2 YSYEKL. V lost 0 bases to trimming and J lost 5 bases, with 13 bases between them. The CDR3 covers 15 residues. The CDR3 DNA is TGCGCCAGCAGCCAAGATCAGTGGAGGGATACTGAAGCTTTCTTT. It translates to CASSQDQWRDTEAFF.

This rearrangement joins TRBV29-1 to TRBJ1-2; D not resolved. V lost 3 bases, J lost 6 bases, and 11 bases lay in between. The CDR3 sequence is 12 residues long. Germline assignment: CDR1 SQVTM and CDR2 ANQGSEA. This CDR3 is CSVDPVRDGYTF. CDR3 DNA: TGCAGCGTTGACCCGGTCCGGGATGGCTACACCTTC.

The V gene is TRBV4-1, the J gene TRBJ1-2, with 7 bases lining up with TRBD1. J lost 4 bases, V lost 1 base, and 3 bases had no gene match. The germline V gene encodes CDR1 MGHRA and CDR2 YSYEKL. CDR3 length equals 14 residues. The CDR3, as DNA: TGCGCCAGCAGCCAAGGACAGGGCGGCTATGGCTACACCTTC. Protein: CASSQGQGGYGYTF.

The V call is TRBV5-1, the J call TRBJ2-1; tentative D call: TRBD2 (6 bases). V lost 10 bases to trimming and J lost 9 bases, with 23 bases between them. CDR1 SGHRS and CDR2 YFSETQ come from the germline V gene. This CDR3 spans 14 amino acids. The CDR3 nucleotides are TGCGCCTGTACAAACCGGGACTCCCTAGGTGAGCAGTTCTTC. This encodes CACTNRDSLGEQFF.

This chain connects TRBV3-1 (or the pseudogene TRBV3-2) to TRBJ2-7; 10 bases agree with TRBD2. The CDR3 consists of 15 residues. The V and J ends lost 1 base and 7 bases, in that order; junction bases with no gene match: 7. Germline V lookup: CDR1 LGHDT, CDR2 YNNKEL (reference sequence). CDR3 protein: CASSQGAGGIREQYF. The CDR3 DNA reads TGTGCCAGCAGCCAAGGAGCGGGGGGGATTCGGGAGCAGTACTTC.

The V gene is TRBV2, the J gene TRBJ1-1, with 8 nucleotides matching TRBD1. This CDR3 spans 13 amino acids. With V trimmed by 8 bases and J by 1 base, 3 bases remained unmatched. Germline-derived CDR1 and CDR2 are SNHLY and FYNNEI. The CDR3: CASRQGANTEAFF. CDR3 DNA: TGTGCCAGCCGGCAGGGGGCGAACACTGAAGCTTTCTTT.

The J gene is TRBJ2-5, the V gene TRBV9; 8 positions agree with TRBD2. Per the germline V gene, CDR1 is SGDLS and CDR2 is YYNGEE. Losses at the gene ends were 4 bases for V and 1 base for J; bases not matched to a gene: 6. This CDR3 contains 15 residues. This CDR3 reads CASSPSGSRQETQYF. The DNA of the CDR3 is TGTGCCAGCAGCCCCAGCGGGAGCCGCCAAGAGACCCAGTACTTC.

The rearrangement links TRBV14 to TRBJ1-1; D is uncertain. Looked up from germline, CDR1 is SGHDN and CDR2 is FVKESK. V was shortened by 2 bases and J by 6 bases, with 10 bases between the two germline ends. The CDR3 is made up of 13 amino acids. CDR3 nucleotides: TGTGCCAGCAGCCAACTGACTTGGGCTGAAGCTTTCTTT. Its protein product is CASSQLTWAEAFF.

As for this clone: The junction departs from the called germline gene at one end, perhaps through a read error. The V gene is TRBV18, the J gene TRBJ2-7; 8 positions match TRBD1. The CDR3 is 15 amino acids. In germline, CDR1 is KGHSH, CDR2 LQKENI. The CDR3 DNA reads TGTGCCAGCTCATCACCCAACGGACAGGGCTACGAGCAGTACTTC. This translates into CASSSPNGQGYEQYF. Variable domain in full (rest from reference TRBV18 and TRBJ2-7): NAGVMQNPRHLVRRRGQEARLRCSPMKGHSHVYWYRQLPEEGLKFMVYLQKENIIDESGMPKERFSAEFPKEGPSILRIQQVVRGDSAAYFCASSSPNGQGYEQYFGPGTRLTVT.